These 16 T cell receptor beta chains were sequenced from one sample in a study of radiotherapy plus CTLA-4 blockade in lung cancer. The repertoire was sequenced with immunoSEQ multiplex PCR; TCRdb's copy has only in-frame clones and lacks some. The sample contains 12,000 to 15,000 clones, 72% of which appear only once. This sample comprised peripheral blood, obtained from a patient treated with radiotherapy plus ipilimumab. These receptors originate from a human donor with non-small cell lung cancer whose response to radiotherapy plus ipilimumab could not be evaluated.

The CDR3 protein is CASRKDSRGGYTF. The CDR3 bases are TGTGCCAGCAGGAAGGACAGTAGGGGTGGCTACACCTTC. This chain connects TRBV2 to TRBJ1-2; D may be TRBD1 (6 bases). The CDR3 sequence is 13 residues long. The germline gives CDR1 SNHLY, CDR2 FYNNEI. Between the trimmed V and J ends, which lost 6 bases and 7 bases, there was a span of 15 bases.

This rearrangement joins TRBV19 to TRBJ1-1; D is unresolved. Trimming removed 3 bases at V and 1 base at J, with 9 bases between. The CDR3 is made up of 14 amino acids. The germline CDR1 and CDR2 sequences are LNHDA and SQIVND (reference sequence). CDR3 in amino acids: CASSMARGNTEAFF. The CDR3 DNA is TGTGCCAGTAGTATGGCACGGGGGAACACTGAAGCTTTCTTT.

This clone turned up a few times. The chain combines TRBV6-5 with TRBJ2-7, with TRBD1 identical over 8 bases. Germline values: CDR1 MNHEY, CDR2 SVGAGI. The V segment lost 8 bases and the J segment 2 bases; nucleotides outside the gene matches: 5. CDR3 length: 13 amino acids. The CDR3 is CASRKTGAYEQYV. CDR3 sequence (DNA): TGTGCCAGCCGTAAGACAGGGGCCTACGAGCAGTACGTC.

The CDR3 sequence is CASSSGGTNTEAFF. CDR3 DNA: TGCGCCAGCAGCTCAGGGGGTACGAACACTGAAGCTTTCTTT. The genes are TRBV5-1 and TRBJ1-1; 7 bases map to TRBD1. The germline gives CDR1 SGHRS, CDR2 YFSETQ. The CDR3 extends over 14 amino acids. V gave up 3 bases and J gave up 1 base; unmatched junction bases: 3.

The V call is TRBV5-4, the J call TRBJ1-5; perhaps TRBD1 as D (6 bases). CDR3 length equals 16 residues. Germline CDR1 SGHNT, CDR2 YYREEE (reference sequence). V lost 0 bases and J lost 3, with 13 bases in between. CDR3 nucleotide sequence: TGTGCCAGCAGCTTGGGGGGGCAACAGGACAATCAGCCCCAGCATTTT. As protein: CASSLGGQQDNQPQHF.

This clone was counted once. The rearrangement uses TRBV28 and TRBJ2-7; 11 nucleotides align to TRBD2. CDR1 and CDR2 (germline): MDHEN, SYDVKM. The CDR3 has 12 amino acids. With V trimmed by 10 bases and J by 7 bases, 6 bases remained unmatched. The CDR3 sequence is CATTWTSGEQYF. The CDR3 coding sequence is TGTGCCACCACCTGGACTAGCGGGGAGCAGTACTTC.

The CDR3 loop reads CASRDRGGVRETQYF. The CDR3 DNA reads TGTGCCAGCAGAGACCGGGGAGGGGTGAGGGAGACCCAGTACTTC. The chain links TRBV6-6 to TRBJ2-5, with TRBD2 identical over 7 bases. Trimming took 6 bases from V and 5 from J; bases not matched to a gene: 12. There are 15 residues in the CDR3. The germline V gene encodes CDR1 MNHNY and CDR2 SVGAGI (reference sequence).

The rearrangement links TRBV7-8 to TRBJ2-7; D remains unclear. V gave up 4 bases and J gave up 3 bases, with 4 bases separating them. This CDR3 comprises 11 residues. CDR1 and CDR2 from the germline V gene are SGHVS and FQNEAQ. The CDR3 protein is CASSSVYEQYF. Here the CDR3 DNA reads TGTGCCAGCAGCTCTGTCTACGAGCAGTACTTC.

The chain combines TRBV10-3 with TRBJ2-5, with TRBD2 matching over 7 bases. The CDR3 contains 15 residues. V gave up 4 bases and J gave up 2 bases; unmatched junction bases: 7. The germline V gene encodes CDR1 ENHRY and CDR2 SYGVKD. The CDR3 reads CAISGLAGGQETQYF. The CDR3 bases are TGTGCCATCAGTGGACTAGCCGGCGGACAAGAGACCCAGTACTTC.

J is TRBJ1-6 and V is TRBV5-1, with 7 nucleotides matching TRBD1. The germline CDR1 and CDR2 sequences are SGHRS and YFSETQ. V trimming: 1 base; J trimming: 3 bases; junction bases outside the gene matches: 7. This CDR3 is 17 amino acids long. The CDR3 loop is CASSLSPGQNYNSPLHF. For the CDR3, the DNA is TGCGCCAGCAGCTTGAGTCCGGGACAGAACTATAATTCACCCCTCCACTTT.

J is TRBJ2-1 and V is TRBV5-1; 7 bases map to TRBD2. With V trimmed by 4 bases and J by 6 bases, 10 bases remained unmatched. Germline assignment: CDR1 SGHRS and CDR2 YFSETQ. This CDR3 has 15 residues. The CDR3 DNA sequence: TGCGCCAGCAGCGGGAGGGGCCCCGGGGGCAATGAGCAGTTCTTC. It is translated as CASSGRGPGGNEQFF. The full variable domain, in which reference TRBV5-1 and TRBJ2-1 provide the parts outside the CDR3, is KAGVTQTPRYLIKTRGQQVTLSCSPISGHRSVSWYQQTPGQGLQFLFEYFSETQRNKGNFPGRFSGRQFSNSRSEMNVSTLELGDSALYLCASSGRGPGGNEQFFGPGTRLTVL.

The V gene is TRBV4-1, the J gene TRBJ2-2; TRBD2 agrees at 9 bases. The CDR3 length is 15 residues. V was pared by 5 bases and J by 6 bases, with 7 bases of the junction left unmatched. Per the germline V gene, CDR1 is MGHRA and CDR2 is YSYEKL. The CDR3 DNA sequence: TGCGCCAGCAGCAAGACGTGGACTAGCGCCGGGGAGCTGTTTTTT. This encodes CASSKTWTSAGELFF.

The V and J genes are TRBV7-9 and TRBJ1-1; D uncertain. Germline-derived CDR1 and CDR2 are SEHNR and FQNEAQ (reference sequence). The CDR3 totals 16 residues. V shed 4 bases and J shed 4 bases, with 19 bases lying between them. The CDR3 region has the DNA TGTGCCAGCAGCTCGCTAAACGTGGGAGGGTTCACTGAAGCTTTCTTT. Translating it yields CASSSLNVGGFTEAFF.

The V and J genes are TRBV10-3 and TRBJ2-1; 8 bases fit TRBD1. CDR1 ENHRY and CDR2 SYGVKD come from the germline V gene. The CDR3 loop spans 14 amino acids. With 3 bases clipped from V and 8 bases from J, the junction kept 6 bases outside the gene matches. The CDR3, as DNA: TGTGCCATCAGTGACCAGGGGGCGCGGGATGAGCAGTTCTTC. Its translation: CAISDQGARDEQFF.

The genes are TRBV25-1 and TRBJ2-2; D is ambiguous. Trimming cost V 1 base and J 4 bases, with 10 bases left between them. This CDR3 is 15 amino acids long. Germline loops: CDR1 MGHDK, CDR2 SYGVNS. In DNA, the CDR3 is TGTGCCAGCAGTGAATGGGTAGCTGGCACCGGGGAGCTGTTTTTT. As protein: CASSEWVAGTGELFF.

The chain recombines TRBV11-3 with TRBJ2-2; TRBD1 aligns across 7 bases. The CDR3 is 16 residues long. V was pared by 3 bases and J by 0 bases, with 4 bases of the junction left unmatched. Germline CDR1 and CDR2: SGHNT and YENEEA. The CDR3 protein is CASSLGGTANTGELFF. CDR3 DNA: TGTGCCAGCAGCTTGGGTGGGACAGCGAACACCGGGGAGCTGTTTTTT.